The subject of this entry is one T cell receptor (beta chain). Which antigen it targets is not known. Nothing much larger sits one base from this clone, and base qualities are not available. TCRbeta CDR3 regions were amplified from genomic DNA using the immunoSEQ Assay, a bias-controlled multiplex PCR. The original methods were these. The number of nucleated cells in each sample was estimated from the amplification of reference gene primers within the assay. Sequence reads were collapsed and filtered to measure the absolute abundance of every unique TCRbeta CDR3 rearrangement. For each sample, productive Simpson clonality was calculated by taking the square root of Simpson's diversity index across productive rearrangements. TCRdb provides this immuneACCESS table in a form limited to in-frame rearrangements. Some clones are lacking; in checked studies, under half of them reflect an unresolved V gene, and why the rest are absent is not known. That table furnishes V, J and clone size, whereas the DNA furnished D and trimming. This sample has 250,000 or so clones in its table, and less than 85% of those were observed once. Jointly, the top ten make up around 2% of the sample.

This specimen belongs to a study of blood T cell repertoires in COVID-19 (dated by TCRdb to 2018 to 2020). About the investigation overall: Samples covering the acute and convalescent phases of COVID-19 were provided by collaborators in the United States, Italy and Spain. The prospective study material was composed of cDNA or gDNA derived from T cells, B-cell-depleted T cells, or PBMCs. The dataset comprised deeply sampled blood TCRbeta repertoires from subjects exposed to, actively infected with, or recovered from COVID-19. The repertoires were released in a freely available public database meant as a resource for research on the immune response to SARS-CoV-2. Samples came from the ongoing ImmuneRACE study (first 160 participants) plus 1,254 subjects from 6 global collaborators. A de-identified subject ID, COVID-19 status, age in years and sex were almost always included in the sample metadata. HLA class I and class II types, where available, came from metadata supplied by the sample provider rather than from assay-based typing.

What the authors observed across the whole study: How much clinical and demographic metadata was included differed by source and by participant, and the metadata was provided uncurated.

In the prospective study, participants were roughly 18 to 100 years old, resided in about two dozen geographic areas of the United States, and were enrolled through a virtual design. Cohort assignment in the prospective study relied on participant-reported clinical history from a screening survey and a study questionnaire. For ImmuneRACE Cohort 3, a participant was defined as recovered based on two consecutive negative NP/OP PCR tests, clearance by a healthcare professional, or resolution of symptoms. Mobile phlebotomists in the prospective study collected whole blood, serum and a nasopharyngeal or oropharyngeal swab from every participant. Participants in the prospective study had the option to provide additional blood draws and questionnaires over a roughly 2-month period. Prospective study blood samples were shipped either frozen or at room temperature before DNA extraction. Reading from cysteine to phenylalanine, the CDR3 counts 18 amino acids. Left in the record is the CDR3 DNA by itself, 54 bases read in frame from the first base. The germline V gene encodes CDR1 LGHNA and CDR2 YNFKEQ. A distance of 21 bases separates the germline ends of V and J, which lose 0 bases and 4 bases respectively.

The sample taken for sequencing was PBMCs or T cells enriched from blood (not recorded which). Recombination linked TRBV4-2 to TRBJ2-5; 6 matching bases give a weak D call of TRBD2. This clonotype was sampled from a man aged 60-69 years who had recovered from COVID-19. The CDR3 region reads CASSQDTPGRWGGETQYF. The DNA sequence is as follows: TGTGCCAGCAGCCAAGATACCCCAGGGCGGTGGGGAGGAGAGACCCAGTACTTC.